The 3 T cell receptor beta chains presented below share a single source sample, sequenced in a study of shared clonotypes between healthy human individuals. Clones were read by immunoSEQ multiplex PCR, and TCRdb kept only the in-frame ones, dropping some. The sample lists fewer than 550,000 clones, 60% to 80% occurring once. Input material: PBMCs. Receptors were obtained from a middle-aged woman in good health. Some clones in this sample may be carry-over from other donors' samples.

The chain uses TRBV7-8 and TRBJ2-7; D might be TRBD2 (5 bases). Germline V lookup: CDR1 SGHVS, CDR2 FQNEAQ. Trimming shortened V by 3 bases and J by 2 bases, and 11 bases separated the two germline ends. This CDR3 contains 14 residues. The CDR3 loop is CASSLTISTYEQYF. The CDR3, as DNA: TGTGCCAGCAGCTTGACTATCTCTACCTACGAGCAGTACTTC.

CDR3 sequence reads: CSAPARGRGTEAFF. The CDR3 DNA sequence: TGCAGCGCCCCAGCGCGGGGGAGGGGCACTGAAGCTTTCTTT. V is TRBV29-1 and J is TRBJ1-1, with TRBD1 as a possible D gene (5 bases). Trimming took 7 bases from V and 4 from J, leaving 19 bases between them. The CDR3 consists of 14 residues. Germline lookup yields CDR1 SQVTM and CDR2 ANQGSEA.

This chain uses TRBV6-1 with TRBJ2-7; 9 bases are shared with TRBD1. The germline CDR1 and CDR2 sequences are MNHNS and SASEGT. The trim removed 6 bases at V and 3 bases at J, leaving 3 bases unmatched. The CDR3 length is 13 residues. The CDR3 sequence: CASRTGGDYEQYF. The CDR3 DNA reads TGTGCCAGCAGGACAGGGGGAGACTACGAGCAGTACTTC.